Following are 25 T cell receptor beta chains from one sample sequenced in a study of CD8+ T cells in alopecia areata (dated by TCRdb to about 2018). The library was prepared using the immunoSEQ multiplex PCR assay. RNA was extracted from all samples and reverse transcribed into cDNA, which served as template for TCR sequencing. TCRdb limited this immuneACCESS table to in-frame rearrangements with V and J called. A share of clones is missing; checked studies link under half to unresolved V genes, and the rest is unexplained. This sample is represented by 75,000 to 100,000 clones; about 45% of them were singletons. The ten top clones hold 0.79% of the sample. The sequenced material came from CD4+ T cells sorted from blood. These TCRs come from a human donor with alopecia areata.

The chain has TRBV21-1 and TRBJ2-3; the D call TRBD2 from the table was never checked on the DNA. TRBV21-1 is tagged as a pseudogene. The CDR3 loop spans 16 amino acids. The CDR3 is CASSKRLAGATDTQYF. The CDR3 DNA is TGTGCCAGCAGCAAACGGCTAGCGGGGGCGACAGATACGCAGTATTTT.

The rearrangement joins TRBV19 to TRBJ2-3, with 8 bases identical to TRBD1. Losses at the gene ends were 5 bases for V and 1 base for J; bases not matched to a gene: 8. The CDR3 has 16 residues. Germline values: CDR1 LNHDA, CDR2 SQIVND (reference sequence). The CDR3 coding sequence is TGTGCCAGTAGTGCCGGACAGGGTCGAGGCACAGATACGCAGTATTTT. Translated, it gives CASSAGQGRGTDTQYF.

CDR3 protein: CASSGDLSGANVLTF. In nucleotides, the CDR3 is TGTGCCAGCTCAGGGGATCTCTCTGGGGCCAACGTCCTGACTTTC. The J gene is TRBJ2-6, the V gene TRBV30, with D maybe TRBD1 (6 bases). Germline V gene sequence: CDR1 GTSNPN, CDR2 SVGIG (reference sequence). CDR3 length: 15 amino acids. Trimming shortened V by 8 bases and J by 0 bases, and 14 bases separated the two germline ends.

This clone was observed many times. V and J are TRBV6-6 and TRBJ1-5, with no clear D. V shed 0 bases and J shed 2 bases, with 5 bases lying between them. Looked up from germline, CDR1 is MNHNY and CDR2 is SVGAGI (reference sequence). The CDR3 has 14 amino acids. Here the CDR3 reads CASSYSQGNQPQHF. As DNA, the CDR3 is TGTGCCAGCAGTTACTCCCAGGGCAATCAGCCCCAGCATTTT.

J is TRBJ2-7 and V is TRBV30, with D unclear. CDR3 size: 12 residues. Trimming took 0 bases from V and 7 from J, leaving 10 bases between them. CDR1 is GTSNPN, CDR2 SVGIG, per germline (reference sequence). DNA for the CDR3: TGTGCCTGGAGTGTCCGTTCTAGGGAGCAGTACTTC. Its protein is CAWSVRSREQYF.

This clone was counted between two and nine times. As DNA, the CDR3 is TGTGCCTGGAGTGTAGGAGGCGATATAGATACGCAGTATTTT. Encoded protein: CAWSVGGDIDTQYF. The chain recombines TRBV30 with TRBJ2-3; maybe TRBD2 (5 bases). With 0 bases removed from V and 5 bases from J, the gap between germline ends came to 12 bases. The CDR3 extends over 14 amino acids. Germline V CDR1 and CDR2: GTSNPN, SVGIG (reference sequence).

This rearrangement joins TRBV11-2 to TRBJ2-1, with D perhaps assigned TRBD1 or TRBD2 (5 bases each). The CDR3 extends over 13 amino acids. The germline V gene encodes CDR1 SGHAT and CDR2 FQNNGV. The V end lost 6 bases, the J end lost 6 bases, and 12 bases lay between the germline ends. The CDR3, as DNA: TGTGCCAGCAGGATCACCGGGGCCAATGAGCAGTTCTTC. It yields the protein CASRITGANEQFF.

The chain combines TRBV2 with TRBJ2-3; TRBD1 matches 10 bases. V shed 8 bases, J shed 0 bases, and the junction held 17 bases outside the gene matches. Germline V lookup: CDR1 SNHLY, CDR2 FYNNEI. This CDR3 contains 19 residues. The CDR3 nucleotides are TGTGCCAGCGCAGCCCTTAACACCGGGACAGGGGCGAGCACAGATACGCAGTATTTT. This encodes CASAALNTGTGASTDTQYF.

The chain has TRBV29-1 and TRBJ2-6; perhaps TRBD2 as D (7 bases). V gave up 0 bases and J gave up 3 bases, with 12 bases separating them. The CDR3 runs 16 residues. The V gene's germline CDR1 is SQVTM and CDR2 ANQGSEA. CDR3 in DNA: TGCAGCGTTGAAGAGGCGGGGGCGCGTGGGGCCAACGTCCTGACTTTC. Translating it yields CSVEEAGARGANVLTF. The whole variable domain, remainder taken from reference TRBV29-1 and TRBJ2-6, is SAVISQKPSRDICQRGTSLTIQCQVDSQVTMMFWYRQQPGQSLTLIATANQGSEATYESGFVIDKFPISRPNLTFSTLTVSNMSPEDSSIYLCSVEEAGARGANVLTFGAGSRLTVL.

The V and J genes are TRBV2 and TRBJ1-2, with D tentatively TRBD1 (5 bases). V was shortened by 4 bases and J by 5 bases, with 8 bases between the two germline ends. CDR3 length: 12 residues. From germline, CDR1 is SNHLY and CDR2 FYNNEI. The CDR3 DNA reads TGTGCCAGCAGTGTGGGACCTTATGGCTACACCTTC. The encoded protein is CASSVGPYGYTF.

The V and J genes are TRBV5-1 and TRBJ2-5, with 13 bases lining up with TRBD2. The CDR3 totals 15 residues. The germline gives CDR1 SGHRS, CDR2 YFSETQ. V was pared by 3 bases and J by 3 bases, with 2 bases of the junction left unmatched. CDR3 residues: CASSSGLAGEETQYF. The CDR3 nucleotides read TGCGCCAGCAGCTCAGGACTAGCGGGGGAAGAGACCCAGTACTTC. Drawing the rest from reference TRBV5-1 and TRBJ2-5, the complete variable domain is KAGVTQTPRYLIKTRGQQVTLSCSPISGHRSVSWYQQTPGQGLQFLFEYFSETQRNKGNFPGRFSGRQFSNSRSEMNVSTLELGDSALYLCASSSGLAGEETQYFGPGTRLLVL.

The chain carries TRBV2 and TRBJ1-4; D not certain. Germline-derived CDR1 and CDR2 are SNHLY and FYNNEI. The CDR3 is 15 residues long. Trimming removed 3 bases from V and 0 bases from J, with 8 bases in between. CDR3 amino acids: CASSEESATNEKLFF. The DNA of the CDR3 is TGTGCCAGCAGTGAGGAGAGTGCAACTAATGAAAAACTGTTTTTT.

This clone was seen only a few times. This CDR3 is CSVSWGDEAFF. The CDR3 region has the DNA TGCAGCGTTAGTTGGGGGGATGAAGCTTTCTTT. This chain links TRBV29-1 with TRBJ1-1; tentative D call: TRBD1 (5 bases). V dropped 5 bases and J dropped 7 bases, with 11 bases sitting between them. In germline, CDR1 is SQVTM, CDR2 ANQGSEA. The CDR3 runs 11 residues. Full variable domain (outside the CDR3, taken from reference TRBV29-1 and TRBJ1-1): SAVISQKPSRDICQRGTSLTIQCQVDSQVTMMFWYRQQPGQSLTLIATANQGSEATYESGFVIDKFPISRPNLTFSTLTVSNMSPEDSSIYLCSVSWGDEAFFGQGTRLTVV.

Only a few counts were recorded for this clone. The rearrangement joins TRBV18 to TRBJ2-2; tentatively, D is TRBD2 (6 bases). The germline CDR1 and CDR2 sequences are KGHSH and LQKENI. The CDR3 extends over 15 amino acids. The V gene lost 2 bases and the J gene lost 7 bases, with 14 bases spanning the gap. CDR3 residues: CASSPSLARDGELFF. The CDR3 region has the DNA TGTGCCAGCTCACCAAGCCTAGCGCGGGACGGGGAGCTGTTTTTT. The variable domain in full, with the rest retrieved from reference TRBV18 and TRBJ2-2, is NAGVMQNPRHLVRRRGQEARLRCSPMKGHSHVYWYRQLPEEGLKFMVYLQKENIIDESGMPKERFSAEFPKEGPSILRIQQVVRGDSAAYFCASSPSLARDGELFFGEGSRLTVL.

The J gene is TRBJ2-3, the V gene TRBV7-2, with TRBD1 as a possible D gene (7 bases). This CDR3 has 16 residues. The V gene lost 5 bases and the J gene lost 4 bases, with 19 bases spanning the gap. Germline assignment: CDR1 SGHTA and CDR2 FQGNSA. CDR3 region: CASSLGQGGRADTQYF. The CDR3 DNA is TGTGCCAGCAGCCTAGGTCAGGGGGGCCGCGCAGATACGCAGTATTTT.

This clone occurred a few times. Other DNA sequences from this sample encode an identical CDR3 as well. V and J are TRBV18 and TRBJ2-3, with D hard to call. Trimming cost V 6 bases and J 2 bases, with 6 bases left between them. Germline-derived CDR1 and CDR2 are KGHSH and LQKENI. The CDR3 spans 12 residues. The CDR3 nucleotides read TGTGCCAGCTCCCCCATCACAGATACGCAGTATTTT. Translation gives CASSPITDTQYF.

This clone has a handful of counts. The chain joins TRBV2 to TRBJ2-5; D is ambiguous. The CDR3 covers 11 residues. The V end lost 2 bases, the J end lost 7 bases, and 5 bases lay between the germline ends. The V gene's germline CDR1 is SNHLY and CDR2 FYNNEI. The CDR3 DNA reads as TGTGCCAGCAGTGAAAAGGGGACCCAGTACTTC. The encoded protein is CASSEKGTQYF.

A note on this clone: Other nucleotide sequences in the sample specify the same CDR3. V and J are TRBV29-1 and TRBJ1-1; D unresolved. CDR3 length equals 13 residues. Germline CDR1 is SQVTM and CDR2 is ANQGSEA. V lost 6 bases and J 0 bases, leaving 11 bases between the germline ends. The CDR3 region is CSVERPLNTEAFF. CDR3 in DNA: TGCAGCGTCGAACGCCCATTGAACACTGAAGCTTTCTTT.

V and J are TRBV4-3 and TRBJ2-1; 10 bases align to TRBD2. This CDR3 has 15 residues. Germline trimming cut 4 bases from V and 9 bases from J; bases unmatched to any gene: 9. The germline V gene has CDR1 LGHNA and CDR2 YSLEER. The CDR3 is CASSPTGLAGAEQFF. The CDR3 DNA sequence: TGCGCCAGCAGCCCGACGGGGCTAGCGGGAGCTGAGCAGTTCTTC.

The sample holds a few counts of this clone. This chain connects TRBV7-7 to TRBJ2-5; the D is unclear. Trimming removed 1 base from V and 5 bases from J, with 17 bases in between. This CDR3 is built from 16 residues. Germline lookup yields CDR1 SSHAT and CDR2 FNYEAQ (reference sequence). The CDR3 loop reads CASSLGSLGGRETQYF. The DNA for the CDR3 is TGTGCCAGCAGCTTAGGGTCTCTGGGCGGACGGGAGACCCAGTACTTC. Filled out from reference TRBV7-7 and TRBJ2-5, the complete variable domain reads GAGVSQSPRYKVTKRGQDVTLRCDPISSHATLYWYQQALGQGPEFLTYFNYEAQPDKSGLPSDRFSAERPEGSISTLTIQRTEQRDSAMYRCASSLGSLGGRETQYFGPGTRLLVL.

The V and J genes are TRBV29-1 and TRBJ2-3, with unresolved D. With 6 bases removed from V and 6 bases from J, the gap between germline ends came to 13 bases. The CDR3 length is 12 residues. CDR1 SQVTM and CDR2 ANQGSEA come from the germline V gene. The chain's CDR3 is CSVTPPTDTQYF. The CDR3 nucleotides read TGCAGCGTGACCCCCCCTACGGATACGCAGTATTTT.

This clone has more than one count but fewer than ten. This chain joins TRBV5-1 and TRBJ2-7; 8 bases line up with TRBD2. The CDR3 spans 15 residues. V lost 5 bases and J lost 4; bases outside the gene matches: 11. Germline-derived CDR1 and CDR2 are SGHRS and YFSETQ. The CDR3 sequence is CASRTRGGGGYEQYF. The DNA of the CDR3 is TGCGCCAGCAGGACCCGGGGAGGCGGGGGGTACGAGCAGTACTTC.

The V and J genes are TRBV23-1 and TRBJ1-2; D might be TRBD1 (5 bases). TRBV23-1 has ORF status, its function being uncertain. V was pared by 11 bases and J by 1 base, with 17 bases between. This CDR3 has 14 residues. CDR3 in DNA: TGCGCCCCGGTGGGGCGACCCCGTAACTATGGCTACACCTTC. It encodes CAPVGRPRNYGYTF.

V and J are TRBV5-4 and TRBJ2-1; D may be TRBD1 (6 bases). This CDR3 comprises 16 residues. Germline values: CDR1 SGHNT, CDR2 YYREEE (reference sequence). V lost 0 bases to trimming and J lost 3 bases, with 13 bases between them. CDR3 loop: CASSLEPDRVYNEQFF. The CDR3 DNA is TGTGCCAGCAGCTTGGAACCGGACAGAGTCTACAATGAGCAGTTCTTC.

The sample holds a few counts of this clone. The rearrangement uses TRBV7-9 and TRBJ2-3, with 10 bases lining up with TRBD2. J was trimmed by 2 bases and V by 5 bases; bases with no gene match: 4. This CDR3 is built from 15 residues. CDR1 and CDR2 from the germline V gene are SEHNR and FQNEAQ (reference sequence). Written as DNA, the CDR3 is TGTGCCAGCAGCATAACTAGCGGGACCACAGATACGCAGTATTTT. Translating gives CASSITSGTTDTQYF.